The rows below give T cell receptor beta chains drawn from one sample of a study of long-term antiretroviral therapy in people with HIV. Sequencing used immunoSEQ multiplex PCR; TCRdb keeps in-frame clones, though not all of them. The table includes roughly 42,000 clones, approximately 89% detected once. Sequenced material: unsorted PBMCs, taken 3.1 years after starting antiretroviral therapy. These receptors all come from a woman aged 50 to 65 with HIV. CDR3s include the opening cysteine and the closing phenylalanine or tryptophan. A D gene is named only where the DNA matches it firmly. Clone size, where shown, is once, few, many, or a class for clones that have expanded.

j_call | d_call | v_call | clone_size | cdr3_nt | cdr3_aa
TRBJ2-5 | TRBD2 | TRBV7-2 | . | TGTGCCAGCAGTTCCCGGGGGGGCCGCCAAGAGACCCAGTACTTC | CASSSRGGRQETQYF
TRBJ1-1 | . | TRBV30 | . | TGTGCCTGGGGTATCGTAAGTGGGCAGACTGAAGCTTTCTTT | CAWGIVSGQTEAFF
TRBJ1-1 | . | TRBV19 | . | TGTGCCAGTAGTCCCGGGGGGAACACTGAAGCTTTCTTT | CASSPGGNTEAFF
TRBJ2-6 | TRBD1 | TRBV30 | . | TGTGCCTGGAGTGCCACAGGGGTTGGGGCCAACGTCCTGACTTTC | CAWSATGVGANVLTF
TRBJ1-5 | . | TRBV6-1 | . | TGTGCCAGCAGTGAACGGGCAGGGGTGGTCGATCAGCCCCAGCATTTT | CASSERAGVVDQPQHF
TRBJ2-1 | TRBD1 | TRBV5-1 | once | TGCGCCAGCAGCATAACAGGGGGTGAGCAGTTCTTC | CASSITGGEQFF
TRBJ2-2 | . | TRBV10-2 | . | TGCGCCAGCAGTGAGAAGGCCGCCCCACTCAGAGGCGGGGAGCTGTTTTTT | CASSEKAAPLRGGELFF
TRBJ1-3 | TRBD1 | TRBV9 | few | TGTGCCAGCACCTCAGGGGGAAGTCTAGGAAACACCATATATTTT | CASTSGGSLGNTIYF
TRBJ2-5 | . | TRBV19 | . | TGTGCCAGTAGGCATCAGGGCCAAGCCGGGCAAGAGACCCAGTACTTC | CASRHQGQAGQETQYF
TRBJ1-5 | . | TRBV27 | . | TGTGCCACCGGCAGGGATAGCAATCAGCCCCAGCATTTT | CATGRDSNQPQHF
TRBJ1-1 | . | TRBV5-6 | once | TGTGCCAGCAGCTTGGTTTCGGGGACGAGAAACACTGAAGCTTTCTTT | CASSLVSGTRNTEAFF
TRBJ1-6 | . | TRBV7-2 | few | TGTGCCAGCAGCTTAGTTTTAGCGTCTAATTCACCCCTCCACTTT | CASSLVLASNSPLHF
TRBJ1-2 | TRBD1 | TRBV7-9 | . | TGTGCCAGCAGCTTAGTTTTGACAGGGGGCGACGACTATGGCTACACCTTC | CASSLVLTGGDDYGYTF
TRBJ1-4 | . | TRBV5-4 | once | TGTGCCAGCAGCTTGGGCTCAGCAATGTCTGAAAAACTGTTTTTT | CASSLGSAMSEKLFF
TRBJ2-7 | TRBD1 | TRBV2 | . | TGTGCCAGCCGGGACAGCCTACAGGAGCAGTACTTC | CASRDSLQEQYF
TRBJ2-7 | . | TRBV6-4 | . | TGTGCCAGCAGTGACTCGACACAGGGGACTTATTACGAGCAGTACTTC | CASSDSTQGTYYEQYF
TRBJ1-4 | . | TRBV5-6 | . | TGTGCCAGCAGCTGGGAACAGGAGTATAATGAAAAACTGTTTTTT | CASSWEQEYNEKLFF
TRBJ2-1 | . | TRBV21-1 | few | TGTGCCAGCAGCAAAAGGGGACAGGGGGATGAGCAGTTCTTC | CASSKRGQGDEQFF
TRBJ2-3 | TRBD2 | TRBV5-4 | . | TGTGCCAGCAGCTTGGGGACTAGCGGAGATACGCAGTATTTT | CASSLGTSGDTQYF
TRBJ1-6 | . | TRBV19 | . | TGTGCCAGTAGTGAGAGCTCCTATAATTCACCCCTCCACTTT | CASSESSYNSPLHF
TRBJ2-7 | . | TRBV5-8 | . | TGTGCCAGCAGCTTGCGGGCCACCTACGAGCAGTACTTC | CASSLRATYEQYF
TRBJ2-7 | . | TRBV7-3 | once | TGTGCCAGCAGCTTTGGGCAGACCTACGAGCAGTACTTC | CASSFGQTYEQYF
TRBJ1-2 | . | TRBV15 | . | TGTGCCACCAGCCCCAGAGGGGACTATGGCTACACCTTC | CATSPRGDYGYTF
TRBJ1-6 | . | TRBV6-1 | few | TGTGCCAGCGGCGGACGGTCCTATAATTCACCCCTCCACTTT | CASGGRSYNSPLHF
TRBJ1-5 | TRBD1 | TRBV19 | . | TGTGCCAGTAGTATGGAGGGGACAGGGAGTCAGCCCCAGCATTTT | CASSMEGTGSQPQHF
TRBJ2-1 | . | TRBV9 | . | TGTGCCAGCAGCGTAGGGTACGGAGGTGGCGGGGCACCGTTCTTC | CASSVGYGGGGAPFF
TRBJ2-5 | . | TRBV7-2 | . | TGTGCCAGCAGCTTAGGCGGCAGGGGTCGCGAGACCCAGTACTTC | CASSLGGRGRETQYF
TRBJ1-2 | . | TRBV4-3 | once | TGCGCCAGCAGCCTCGAGAGGGGGAGGGAATATGGCTACACCTTC | CASSLERGREYGYTF
TRBJ1-6 | TRBD1 | TRBV5-1 | . | TGCGCCAGCCGCCCAGGACAGGGCCGCTCACCCCTCCACTTT | CASRPGQGRSPLHF
TRBJ1-1 | . | TRBV9 | . | TGTGCCAGCAGCGCGAGCTCCGGACACTTGAACACTGAAGCTTTCTTT | CASSASSGHLNTEAFF
TRBJ2-7 | . | TRBV25-1 | . | TGTGCCAGCAGTGCGGGACACCGCTACGAGCAGTACTTC | CASSAGHRYEQYF
TRBJ2-1 | . | TRBV6-5 | . | TGTGCCAGCAACTCACAGGGACCCTACAATGAGCAGTTCTTC | CASNSQGPYNEQFF
TRBJ1-2 | . | TRBV27 | few | TGTGCCAGCAGTACAGGACGGATTAACTATGGCTACACCTTC | CASSTGRINYGYTF
TRBJ1-1 | . | TRBV5-1 | . | TGCGCCAGCAGCCTTGAACAGGGCATGAACACTGAAGCTTTCTTT | CASSLEQGMNTEAFF
TRBJ1-6 | TRBD1 | TRBV20-1 | . | TGCAGTGCACGGACAGGGGCCCTCCACTTT | CSARTGALHF
TRBJ2-2 | . | TRBV7-7 | . | TGTGCTAGCAGCGCCGCGGGACAGAACACCGGGGAGCTGTTTTTT | CASSAAGQNTGELFF
TRBJ2-5 | TRBD1 | TRBV19 | . | TGTGCCAGTTCCGGGACAGTACAAGAGACCCAGTACTTC | CASSGTVQETQYF